This T cell receptor beta chain was recovered during a study of blood T cells in healthy people across ages. Overall study findings and caveats: Long-lived donors carried more naive CD4+ cells and greater diversity than aged donors.

The CDR3 covers 14 residues. The germline V gene encodes CDR1 DFQATT and CDR2 SNEGSKA (reference sequence). The V gene lost 3 bases and the J gene lost 3 bases, with 14 bases spanning the gap. A J-beta primer mix and a sample-barcoded 5' primer were used in a second PCR of about 7 to 11 cycles. The template-switch adaptor was a 5' adaptor with 12 random nucleotides. It tagged each cDNA molecule. One entry per CDR3 protein, called by TCRdb with MiXCR from the 5' RACE reads. This table holds roughly 700,000 distinct CDR3 sequences, over 45% found once. On this clonotype: Its cognate antigen is unknown.

The sequencing input was blood. This rearrangement joins TRBV20-1 to TRBJ1-1; a possible D gene is TRBD1 (5 bases). This TCR was sampled from a woman aged 60-70 years in good health. CDR3 sequence: CSASDRGVYTEAFF. CDR3 sequence (DNA): TGCAGTGCTAGCGACCGGGGGGTTTACACTGAAGCTTTCTTT.